The 14 T cell receptor beta chains below all came from one sample that was sequenced in a study of glioma-infiltrating T cells. TCR alpha and beta CDR3 regions were amplified from RNA using iRepertoire nested multiplex PCR. Each CDR3 protein is one row after TCRdb ran MiXCR on the multiplex PCR reads. Here the sample spans under 200,000 distinct CDR3 sequences, roughly 45% being singletons. The specimen was glioma tissue, nonneoplastic brain tissue, or PBMCs (not recorded which). The receptors stem from a human donor with low-grade glioma or glioblastoma, undergoing nonglioma brain surgery, or in good health (not recorded which).

In regard to this clonotype: A much larger clone is a single base away; this may be a read error. This sequence joins TRBV3-1 and TRBJ1-1; TRBD1 aligns across 11 bases. The CDR3 covers 15 residues. Germline V gives CDR1 LGHDT, CDR2 YNNKEL (reference sequence). CDR3 region: CDSSQGDRGYTEAFF. CDR3 nucleotide sequence: TGTGACAGCAGCCAAGGGGACAGGGGGTACACTGAAGCTTTCTTT. Looking up the rest from reference TRBV3-1 and TRBJ1-1 gives the full variable domain: DTAVSQTPKYLVTQMGNDKSIKCEQNLGHDTMYWYKQDSKKFLKIMFSYNNKELIINETVPNRFSPKSPDKAHLNLHINSLELGDSAVYFCDSSQGDRGYTEAFFGQGTRLTVV.

This clonotype has a single count. CDR3 region: CASSLPIGVNTEAFF. Here the CDR3 DNA reads TGTGCCAGCAGTTTACCGATTGGAGTGAACACTGAAGCTTTCTTT. V usage is TRBV28 and J usage is TRBJ1-1; D not certain. The CDR3 runs to 15 residues. CDR1 MDHEN and CDR2 SYDVKM come from the germline V gene. Trimming took 2 bases from V and 0 from J, leaving 10 bases between them.

Worth noting for this clonotype: This could be a read error, since a much larger clone is one nucleotide away. The chain employs TRBV7-6 and TRBJ2-1; D not certain. The CDR3 loop spans 11 amino acids. Germline values: CDR1 SGHVS, CDR2 FNYEAQ. The CDR3 here is CASSSLIEKFF. CDR3 DNA: TGTGCCAGCAGCTCTTTAATTGAGAAGTTCTTC.

This clonotype occurred a few times. Being one base from a much bigger clone, this may be a read error. The V gene is TRBV28, the J gene TRBJ2-1; 7 nucleotides match TRBD1. This CDR3 comprises 17 residues. V shed 5 bases and J 2 bases; nucleotides not matched to a gene: 12. Germline V gene lookup returns CDR1 MDHEN and CDR2 SYDVKM. Here the CDR3 reads CASSLPNTGATYNEQFF. The CDR3 DNA sequence: TGTGCCAGCAGTCTCCCCAACACAGGGGCTACCTACAATGAGCAGTTCTTC.

V usage is TRBV20-1 and J usage is TRBJ2-3, with 7 positions matching TRBD2. V lost 5 bases and J lost 7; bases outside the gene matches: 9. Per the germline V gene, CDR1 is DFQATT and CDR2 is SNEGSKA (reference sequence). This CDR3 is built from 13 residues. The CDR3 nucleotides are TGCAGTGCTCGAGCGGGATCGTCATATACGCAGTATTTT. Protein: CSARAGSSYTQYF.

At least ten counts were recorded for this clonotype. The chain employs TRBV2 and TRBJ2-5; D ambiguous. The CDR3 loop spans 14 amino acids. V was clipped by 2 bases and J by 1 base, with 8 bases between them. Germline V lookup: CDR1 SNHLY, CDR2 FYNNEI. The CDR3 loop is CASSENARQETQYF. CDR3 sequence (DNA): TGTGCCAGCAGTGAAAACGCCCGCCAAGAGACCCAGTACTTC.

Only a few counts were recorded for this clonotype. This chain links TRBV7-7 with TRBJ2-5; D tentatively reads TRBD1 or TRBD2 (5 bases each). CDR1 and CDR2 (germline): SSHAT, FNYEAQ (reference sequence). V lost 5 bases to trimming and J lost 0 bases, with 13 bases between them. The CDR3 is made up of 15 amino acids. DNA of the CDR3: TGTGCCAGCAGCGGGGGAATGTCATACCAAGAGACCCAGTACTTC. The encoded protein is CASSGGMSYQETQYF. The entire variable domain, with the rest obtained from reference TRBV7-7 and TRBJ2-5, is as follows: GAGVSQSPRYKVTKRGQDVTLRCDPISSHATLYWYQQALGQGPEFLTYFNYEAQPDKSGLPSDRFSAERPEGSISTLTIQRTEQRDSAMYRCASSGGMSYQETQYFGPGTRLLVL.

This clonotype was counted ten times or more. V and J are TRBV20-1 and TRBJ2-1, with 7 positions matching TRBD2. The CDR3 is made up of 14 amino acids. After removal of 5 bases from V and 2 bases from J, the junction contained 6 bases not matched to a gene. Germline-derived CDR1 and CDR2 are DFQATT and SNEGSKA (reference sequence). The CDR3 region has the DNA TGCAGTGCTGGAGCGGGGAGCACCTACAATGAGCAGTTCTTC. Protein product: CSAGAGSTYNEQFF.

V is TRBV13 and J is TRBJ1-1; maybe TRBD1 (6 bases). The CDR3 has 14 residues. Trimming took off 5 bases at V and 4 bases at J, with 14 bases between the two ends. Germline-derived CDR1 and CDR2 are PRHDT and FYEKMQ (reference sequence). Written as DNA, the CDR3 is TGTGCCAGCAGCAGGCAGGGGCAAGGCACTGAAGCTTTCTTT. It codes for CASSRQGQGTEAFF. The full variable domain, completed using reference TRBV13 and TRBJ1-1, is AAGVIQSPRHLIKEKRETATLKCYPIPRHDTVYWYQQGPGQDPQFLISFYEKMQSDKGSIPDRFSAQQFSDYHSELNMSSLELGDSALYFCASSRQGQGTEAFFGQGTRLTVV.

Comments on this clonotype: At one boundary the junction diverges from the germline segment, which might be a read error. V gene TRBV20-1 combines with J gene TRBJ1-6; 10 bases align to TRBD1. CDR3 length: 15 residues. CDR1 DFQATT and CDR2 SNEGSKA come from the germline V gene (reference sequence). The CDR3 spells CSLRTGGSYNSLLHF. In DNA, the CDR3 is TGCAGTCTTCGGACAGGGGGATCCTATAATTCACTCCTCCACTTT.

This clonotype was counted many times. V and J are TRBV15 and TRBJ2-5; maybe TRBD1 (7 bases). CDR1 is LNHNV and CDR2 is YYDKDF in the germline V gene (reference sequence). This CDR3 comprises 16 residues. V lost 2 bases and J 5 bases, leaving 18 bases between the germline ends. The CDR3 DNA sequence: TGTGCCACCAGCAGATCGGAGGGGGCGGATACGGAGACCCAGTACTTC. It codes for CATSRSEGADTETQYF.

Points on this clonotype: A much larger clone differs from this one at a single base, so this may be a read error. This chain uses TRBV5-6 with TRBJ1-5; D unresolved. V was trimmed by 2 bases and J by 5 bases, leaving 5 bases between them. This CDR3 is 12 amino acids long. Germline CDR1 is SGHDT and CDR2 is YYEEEE. The CDR3 loop is CASSLGDQPQHF. The DNA for the CDR3 is TGTGCCAGCAGCTTAGGAGATCAGCCCCAGCATTTT.

A remark on this clonotype: A much larger clone differs by one base, so this may be a read error. The rearrangement uses TRBV28 and TRBJ2-1; D possibly corresponds to TRBD1 (5 bases). From germline, CDR1 is MDHEN and CDR2 SYDVKM. The length of the CDR3 is 13 residues. This CDR3 is CASSKGDYSEQFF. CDR3 in DNA: TGTGCCAGCAGTAAAGGGGATTACAGTGAGCAGTTCTTC.

The sample holds many counts of this clonotype. The V gene is TRBV27, the J gene TRBJ1-1; no reliable D call. The germline V and J ends were trimmed by 6 bases and 5 bases, with 19 bases remaining between them. This CDR3 has 15 amino acids. Per germline, CDR1 MNHEY and CDR2 SMNVEV (reference sequence). The CDR3 is CASRASTLGGTEAFF. CDR3 nucleotides: TGTGCCAGCAGGGCCTCAACCCTAGGAGGGACTGAAGCTTTCTTT.